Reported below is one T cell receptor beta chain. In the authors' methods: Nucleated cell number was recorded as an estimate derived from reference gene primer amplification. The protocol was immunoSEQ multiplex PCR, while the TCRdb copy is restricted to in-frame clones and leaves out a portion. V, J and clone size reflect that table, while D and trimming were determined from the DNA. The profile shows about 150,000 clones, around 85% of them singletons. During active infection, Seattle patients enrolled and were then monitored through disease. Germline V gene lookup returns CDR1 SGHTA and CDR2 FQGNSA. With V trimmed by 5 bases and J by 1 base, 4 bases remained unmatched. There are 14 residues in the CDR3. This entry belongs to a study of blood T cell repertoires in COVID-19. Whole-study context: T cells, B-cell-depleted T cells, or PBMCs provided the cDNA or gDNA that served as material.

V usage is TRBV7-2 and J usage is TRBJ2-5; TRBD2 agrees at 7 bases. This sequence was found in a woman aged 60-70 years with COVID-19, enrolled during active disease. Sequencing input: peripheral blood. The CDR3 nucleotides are TGTGCCAGCAGCAAAGGCGGGGGCCAAGAGACCCAGTACTTC. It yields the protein CASSKGGGQETQYF.